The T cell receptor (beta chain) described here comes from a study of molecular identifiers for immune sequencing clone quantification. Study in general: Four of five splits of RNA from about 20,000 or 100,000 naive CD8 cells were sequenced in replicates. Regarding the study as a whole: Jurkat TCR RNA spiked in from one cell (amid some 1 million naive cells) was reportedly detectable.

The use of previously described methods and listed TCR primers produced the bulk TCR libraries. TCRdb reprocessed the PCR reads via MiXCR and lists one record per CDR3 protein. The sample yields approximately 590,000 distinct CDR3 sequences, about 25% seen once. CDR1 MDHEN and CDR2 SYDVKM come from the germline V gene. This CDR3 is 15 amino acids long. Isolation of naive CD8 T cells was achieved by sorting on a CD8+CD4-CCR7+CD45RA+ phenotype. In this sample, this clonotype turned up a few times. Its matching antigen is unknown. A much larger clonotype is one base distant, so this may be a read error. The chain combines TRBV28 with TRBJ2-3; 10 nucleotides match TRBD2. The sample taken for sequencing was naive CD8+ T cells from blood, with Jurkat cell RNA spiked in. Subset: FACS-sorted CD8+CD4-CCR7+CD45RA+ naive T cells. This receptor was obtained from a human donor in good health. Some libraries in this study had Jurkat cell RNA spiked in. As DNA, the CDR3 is TGTGCCAGCAGTCACGGACTAGCGGCCACAGGTACGCAGTATTTT. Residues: CASSHGLAATGTQYF.